The 32 T cell receptor beta chains reported below all come from one sample, sequenced in a study of response to subunit inactivated influenza vaccine. TCRdb passed the RT-PCR reads through MiXCR, listing each CDR3 protein once. This sample has approximately 530,000 distinct CDR3 sequences, with about an eighth found just once. This material consisted of PBMCs from blood, taken about 6 weeks after vaccination. These receptors were obtained from a man in his fifties or sixties who received an inactivated influenza vaccine.

This clonotype was counted between two and nine times. At one end the junction does not follow the germline gene, possibly because of a read error. The chain links TRBV3-1 to TRBJ2-1; 13 bases are a match to TRBD2. Germline V CDR1 and CDR2: LGHDT, YNNKEL (reference sequence). The CDR3 runs 13 residues. The CDR3 DNA is TGTGCCAGCAGCCAAGACCCCGGACTAGCGGGAGAATTC. Translation: CASSQDPGLAGEF.

The CDR3 DNA reads as TGTGCCAGCAGCGGACAGGCAGGGGAGACCCAGTACTTC. As protein: CASSGQAGETQYF. The rearrangement uses TRBV6-1 and TRBJ2-5; the match to TRBD1 covers 7 bases. V gave up 6 bases and J gave up 5 bases; unmatched junction bases: 6. CDR3 length: 13 amino acids. Germline CDR1 reads MNHNS; CDR2 reads SASEGT.

The chain couples TRBV20-1 to TRBJ2-5; D might be TRBD1 or TRBD2, each matching 7 bases. V lost 6 bases and J lost 2, with 25 bases in between. Germline-derived CDR1 and CDR2 are DFQATT and SNEGSKA (reference sequence). The length of the CDR3 is 17 residues. The CDR3 loop reads CSAKRVRQGGSQETQYF. The CDR3 DNA sequence: TGCAGTGCAAAAAGGGTTAGACAGGGAGGGTCACAAGAGACCCAGTACTTC.

This clonotype was detected only a few times. This rearrangement joins TRBV4-2 to TRBJ2-1; D assignment may be TRBD1 or TRBD2 (5 bases each). CDR1 is LGHNA, CDR2 YNFKEQ, per germline. The CDR3 is 15 residues long. V dropped 2 bases and J dropped 7 bases, with 15 bases sitting between them. CDR3 loop: CASSQTGTPANEQFF. The CDR3 bases are TGTGCCAGCAGCCAAACCGGGACGCCTGCAAATGAGCAGTTCTTC.

This clonotype was seen many times. The gene calls are TRBV15 and TRBJ1-5, with D unclear. Germline V lookup: CDR1 LNHNV, CDR2 YYDKDF (reference sequence). The CDR3 covers 20 residues. V was shortened by 0 bases and J by 2 bases, with 23 bases between the two germline ends. In nucleotides, the CDR3 is TGTGCCACCAGCAGAGAGGCCCCCGCGGTATTAGGGATGGGCAATCAGCCCCAGCATTTT. This gives the protein CATSREAPAVLGMGNQPQHF.

Comment on this clonotype: Germline and junction disagree at one end, which may indicate a read error. J is TRBJ2-5 and V is TRBV2, with a possible D match to TRBD2 (8 bases). The CDR3 sequence is 17 residues long. Germline values: CDR1 SNHLY, CDR2 FYNNEI. CDR3 nucleotide sequence: TGTACCAGCAGTCAGGGGGGTGGTAGCGGGACCCAAGAGACCCAGTACTTC. Protein: CTSSQGGGSGTQETQYF.

The sample holds many counts of this clonotype. The chain employs TRBV12-3 or TRBV12-4 and TRBJ1-1; a weak D match, TRBD1 (5 bases). The CDR3 spans 11 residues. Trimming took 9 bases from V and 3 from J, leaving 8 bases between them. The CDR3 DNA follows: TGTGCCAGTTCGGGGGACACTGAAGCTTTCTTT. This encodes CASSGDTEAFF.

This clonotype was observed many times. This rearrangement joins TRBV12-3 or TRBV12-4 to TRBJ2-7; D not certain. V lost 3 bases and J 4 bases, leaving 10 bases between the germline ends. The CDR3 has 13 amino acids. The CDR3 region has the DNA TGTGCCAGCAGTTTCTTGCGGTCTTACGAGCAGTACTTC. This sequence encodes CASSFLRSYEQYF.

The V gene is TRBV11-2, the J gene TRBJ2-2, with TRBD1 as a possible D gene (5 bases). The CDR3 loop spans 15 amino acids. V was pared by 6 bases and J by 2 bases, with 13 bases between. Germline CDR1 SGHAT, CDR2 FQNNGV. This chain's CDR3 is CASRRWTSNTGELFF. Here the CDR3 DNA reads TGTGCCAGCAGACGCTGGACAAGCAACACCGGGGAGCTGTTTTTT.

The V gene is TRBV12-3 or TRBV12-4, the J gene TRBJ2-3; D remains unclear. Trimming shortened V by 5 bases and J by 0 bases, and 12 bases separated the two germline ends. This CDR3 has 15 residues. CDR3 region: CASSMSYSSTDTQYF. For the CDR3, the DNA is TGTGCCAGCAGTATGTCTTACTCTAGCACAGATACGCAGTATTTT.

This clonotype has just a few counts. The chain carries TRBV9 and TRBJ2-2; TRBD1 agrees at 7 bases. Germline loops: CDR1 SGDLS, CDR2 YYNGEE. Trimming took 5 bases from V and 2 from J; bases not matched to a gene: 6. The CDR3 contains 15 residues. CDR3 residues: CASRYGTANTGELFF. The CDR3 DNA sequence: TGTGCCAGCAGGTATGGGACAGCAAACACCGGGGAGCTGTTTTTT.

The CDR3 spells CASSPQGDHQYF. CDR3 bases: TGTGCCAGCAGCCCTCAGGGGGACCATCAGTACTTC. The rearrangement links TRBV3-1 to TRBJ2-7, with 7 bases that match TRBD1. Germline V CDR1 and CDR2: LGHDT, YNNKEL (reference sequence). This CDR3 contains 12 residues. V lost 4 bases, J lost 10 bases, and 7 bases stayed unmatched.

This clonotype occurred a few times. The chain combines TRBV24-1 with TRBJ2-3; D possibly uses TRBD1 or TRBD2 (5 bases each). The V gene lost 0 bases and the J gene lost 0 bases, with 15 bases spanning the gap. Germline CDR1 and CDR2: KGHDR and SFDVKD. This CDR3 is 18 amino acids long. CDR3 bases: TGTGCCACCAGTGATTTGGGGGACCCTCGATATAGCACAGATACGCAGTATTTT. Amino acid sequence: CATSDLGDPRYSTDTQYF.

On this clonotype: A much larger clone differs from this one at a single base, so this may be a read error. V gene TRBV7-9 combines with J gene TRBJ2-7; D unclear. The CDR3 spans 14 residues. The germline V gene has CDR1 SEHNR and CDR2 FQNEAQ (reference sequence). Written as DNA, the CDR3 is TGTGCCAGCAGCTTCTCTACTTCTTCCTACGAGCAGTGCTTC. It specifies CASSFSTSSYEQCF.

CDR3 bases: TGTGCCAGCAGCCAGCAGGGGAGGGGGGAGCTGTTTTTT. This sequence encodes CASSQQGRGELFF. The chain employs TRBV9 and TRBJ2-2; D might be TRBD1 or TRBD2, each matching 6 bases. V lost 4 bases, J lost 8 bases, and 12 bases lay in between. Germline V CDR1 and CDR2: SGDLS, YYNGEE. This CDR3 has 13 residues.

This clonotype has ten or more counts. This chain uses TRBV29-1 with TRBJ2-1, with D perhaps TRBD2 (6 bases). V was cut by 6 bases and J by 8 bases, with 17 bases left in between. The CDR3 runs to 13 residues. Germline-derived CDR1 and CDR2 are SQVTM and ANQGSEA. CDR3 loop: CSVPRRRADEQFF. As DNA, the CDR3 is TGCAGCGTACCTCGAAGGAGGGCCGATGAGCAGTTCTTC.

This clonotype was seen a handful of times. The rearrangement joins TRBV7-2 to TRBJ2-3; TRBD2 agrees at 16 bases. The CDR3 spans 16 residues. The germline gives CDR1 SGHTA, CDR2 FQGNSA. Germline trimming cut 6 bases from V and 3 bases from J; bases unmatched to any gene: 3. The CDR3 sequence: CASRRGLAGGTDTQYF. The DNA for the CDR3 is TGTGCCAGCAGGCGGGGACTAGCGGGGGGGACAGATACGCAGTATTTT.

There are a few counts of this clonotype. The chain links TRBV7-2 to TRBJ2-2; D may be TRBD1 (6 bases). The CDR3 totals 14 residues. Germline loops: CDR1 SGHTA, CDR2 FQGNSA. With 5 bases removed from V and 4 bases from J, the gap between germline ends came to 11 bases. The CDR3 sequence: CASSVDSTTGELFF. The CDR3 DNA reads TGTGCCAGCAGCGTGGACAGTACCACCGGGGAGCTGTTTTTT.

This clonotype has more than one count but fewer than ten. The chain recombines TRBV6-2 or TRBV6-3 with TRBJ2-1; D perhaps matches TRBD1 (6 bases). CDR1 is MNHEY and CDR2 is SVGEGT in the germline V gene. V lost 5 bases and J lost 2, with 13 bases in between. The CDR3 runs 15 residues. The CDR3 reads CASSATGSTYNEQFF. The CDR3 region has the DNA TGTGCCAGCAGTGCCACAGGGTCAACCTACAATGAGCAGTTCTTC.

The chain recombines TRBV12-3 or TRBV12-4 with TRBJ2-5; TRBD1 matches at 8 bases. CDR3 length equals 13 residues. The V and J ends lost 4 bases and 5 bases, in that order; junction bases with no gene match: 3. CDR3 nucleotide sequence: TGTGCCAGCAGTTACACAGGGGGGGAGACCCAGTACTTC. Translating gives CASSYTGGETQYF.

The chain uses TRBV7-9 and TRBJ2-1; D is ambiguous. V shed 6 bases and J shed 8 bases, with 8 bases lying between them. The CDR3 contains 11 residues. Germline V gene sequence: CDR1 SEHNR, CDR2 FQNEAQ (reference sequence). The CDR3: CASSRYYEQFF. Written as DNA, the CDR3 is TGTGCCAGCAGTCGCTATTATGAGCAGTTCTTC.

This clonotype was observed a handful of times. The chain uses TRBV5-1 and TRBJ2-1; no reliable D call. Germline CDR1 and CDR2: SGHRS and YFSETQ. V gave up 0 bases and J gave up 0 bases, with 10 bases separating them. The CDR3 length is 16 residues. The CDR3 protein is CASSLGASRSYNEQFF. CDR3 sequence (DNA): TGCGCCAGCAGCTTGGGGGCGAGTCGCTCCTACAATGAGCAGTTCTTC. Supplemented by reference TRBV5-1 and TRBJ2-1, the full variable domain reads KAGVTQTPRYLIKTRGQQVTLSCSPISGHRSVSWYQQTPGQGLQFLFEYFSETQRNKGNFPGRFSGRQFSNSRSEMNVSTLELGDSALYLCASSLGASRSYNEQFFGPGTRLTVL.

The V and J genes are TRBV3-1 and TRBJ1-4; D is unclear. The CDR3 has 17 residues. Germline values: CDR1 LGHDT, CDR2 YNNKEL (reference sequence). V was shortened by 10 bases and J by 0 bases, with 21 bases between the two germline ends. In DNA, the CDR3 is TGTGCCATCAGTTTAGGGTTTTCCCCGGCAACTAATGAAAAACTGTTTTTT. It translates to CAISLGFSPATNEKLFF.

This clonotype turned up a few times. V usage is TRBV7-2 and J usage is TRBJ2-1, with 7 bases identical to TRBD1. Germline loops: CDR1 SGHTA, CDR2 FQGNSA. V was pared by 2 bases and J by 4 bases, with 5 bases of the junction left unmatched. The CDR3 runs to 15 residues. CDR3 sequence reads: CASSLLSGGYNEQFF. CDR3 nucleotides: TGTGCCAGCAGCTTACTGTCAGGGGGTTACAATGAGCAGTTCTTC. The entire variable domain, with the rest obtained from reference TRBV7-2 and TRBJ2-1, is as follows: GAGVSQSPSNKVTEKGKDVELRCDPISGHTALYWYRQSLGQGLEFLIYFQGNSAPDKSGLPSDRFSAERTGGSVSTLTIQRTQQEDSAVYLCASSLLSGGYNEQFFGPGTRLTVL.

Of note for this clonotype: This may be a read error, as it is one base from a much larger clone. The chain employs TRBV24-1 and TRBJ2-2, with 9 bases identical to TRBD1. This CDR3 has 17 residues. Germline CDR1 and CDR2: KGHDR and SFDVKD. DNA of the CDR3: TGTGCCACCAGTGAGGCTCCGGGACAGGGTGACACCGGGGGGCTGTTTTTT. Residues: CATSEAPGQGDTGGLFF.

The sample holds many counts of this clonotype. The CDR3 sequence: CSVQGGPGYNEQFF. The CDR3 DNA follows: TGCAGCGTTCAGGGAGGGCCTGGGTACAATGAGCAGTTCTTC. This chain links TRBV29-1 with TRBJ2-1; 7 bases are shared with TRBD2. V lost 5 bases, J lost 4 bases, and 8 bases stayed unmatched. This CDR3 region has 14 residues. The germline V gene has CDR1 SQVTM and CDR2 ANQGSEA.

The V and J genes are TRBV5-1 and TRBJ2-3; maybe TRBD2 (5 bases). Germline-derived CDR1 and CDR2 are SGHRS and YFSETQ. With 3 bases removed from V and 2 bases from J, the gap between germline ends came to 16 bases. The CDR3 extends over 16 amino acids. CDR3 amino acids: CASSYTRNPPTDTQYF. The CDR3 nucleotides are TGCGCCAGCAGCTACACTAGGAACCCTCCCACAGATACGCAGTATTTT.

This clonotype was detected many times. The chain joins TRBV12-3 or TRBV12-4 to TRBJ2-5, with TRBD2 as a possible D gene (5 bases). Trimming took off 6 bases at V and 1 base at J, with 9 bases between the two ends. This CDR3 contains 13 residues. Here the CDR3 reads CASSRGPQETQYF. The DNA of the CDR3 is TGTGCCAGCAGCAGAGGGCCCCAAGAGACCCAGTACTTC.

In the case of this clonotype: Mismatch with germline at one junction end may stem from a read error. The chain is built from TRBV11-2 and TRBJ2-5; D unclear. The CDR3 is 11 amino acids. From germline, CDR1 is SGHAT and CDR2 FQNNGV. CDR3 DNA: TGTGCCAGCAGCGGGTCATTATATCCCCACTTC. Protein sequence: CASSGSLYPHF.

This clonotype was observed a few times. The V call is TRBV6-2 or TRBV6-3, the J call TRBJ2-7; either TRBD1 or TRBD2 may supply D (5 bases each). The V gene's germline CDR1 is MNHEY and CDR2 SVGEGT. This CDR3 region has 13 residues. Trimming shortened V by 4 bases and J by 5 bases, and 12 bases separated the two germline ends. The CDR3 DNA sequence: TGTGCCAGCAGTTCCACCTTGGGGGACGAGCAGTACTTC. As protein: CASSSTLGDEQYF.

This chain uses TRBV6-1 with TRBJ2-1; 10 positions agree with TRBD1. CDR1 MNHNS and CDR2 SASEGT come from the germline V gene. The CDR3 totals 15 residues. Trimming at V came to 6 bases and at J to 2 bases, leaving 4 bases not matched to a gene. CDR3 amino acids: CASSVGTGAYNEQFF. CDR3 nucleotides: TGTGCCAGCAGCGTTGGGACAGGGGCCTACAATGAGCAGTTCTTC.

This chain joins TRBV12-3 or TRBV12-4 and TRBJ2-7; the D is unclear. The CDR3 consists of 13 residues. V lost 3 bases and J lost 5, with 11 bases in between. Here the CDR3 reads CASSFGDRHEQYF. CDR3 nucleotides: TGTGCCAGCAGTTTTGGGGATCGACACGAGCAGTACTTC.